Presented here are 21 T cell receptor beta chains from one specimen sequenced in a study of blood T cells in healthy people across ages. Using a J-beta primer mix together with a sample-barcoded 5' primer, a second PCR was run for 7 to 11 cycles. A single record per CDR3 protein comes from TCRdb applying MiXCR to the 5' RACE reads. The repertoire consists of approximately 320,000 distinct CDR3 sequences, with roughly a quarter occurring once and the leading ten covering 29%. The sequenced material came from blood. These receptors all stem from a woman in her 70s in good health.

As DNA, the CDR3 is TGTGCCAGCAGTAGGCAACAGGGGGAAAAACTGTTTTTT. Its translation: CASSRQQGEKLFF. The gene calls are TRBV12-3 or TRBV12-4 and TRBJ1-4; 7 nucleotides line up with TRBD1. V shed 5 bases and J 8 bases; nucleotides not matched to a gene: 5. The CDR3 loop spans 13 amino acids.

This clonotype was found a few times. The chain uses TRBV3-1 and TRBJ2-5, with 15 nucleotides matching TRBD2. This CDR3 comprises 16 residues. Losses at the gene ends were 0 bases for V and 5 bases for J; bases not matched to a gene: 1. Germline V CDR1 and CDR2: LGHDT, YNNKEL (reference sequence). CDR3 sequence reads: CASSQDGTSGRETQYF. The CDR3 nucleotides are TGTGCCAGCAGCCAAGATGGGACTAGCGGGAGGGAGACCCAGTACTTC.

This sequence joins TRBV20-1 and TRBJ2-5; D is ambiguous. The CDR3 has 17 residues. V lost 7 bases to trimming and J lost 0 bases, with 24 bases between them. Germline CDR1 is DFQATT and CDR2 is SNEGSKA (reference sequence). This chain's CDR3 is CSVVTPAPTAYQETQYF. CDR3 in DNA: TGCAGTGTTGTAACTCCGGCCCCCACAGCGTACCAAGAGACCCAGTACTTC.

The rearrangement links TRBV5-1 to TRBJ2-6; D gene unclear. V was clipped by 5 bases and J by 3 bases, with 9 bases between them. Germline values: CDR1 SGHRS, CDR2 YFSETQ. The CDR3 covers 14 residues. Here the CDR3 reads CASRIRIGANVLTF. The CDR3 DNA is TGCGCCAGCAGGATCAGGATTGGGGCCAACGTCCTGACTTTC.

The J gene is TRBJ2-5, the V gene TRBV2, with D unresolved. The germline gives CDR1 SNHLY, CDR2 FYNNEI. The CDR3 runs to 13 residues. The V gene lost 6 bases and the J gene lost 5 bases, with 13 bases spanning the gap. The CDR3 loop reads CASSGGTGETQYF. The DNA of the CDR3 is TGTGCCAGCAGCGGCGGTACTGGTGAGACCCAGTACTTC.

Ten or more counts support this clonotype. This chain joins TRBV29-1 and TRBJ2-7; tentative D call: TRBD1 (6 bases). Per the germline V gene, CDR1 is SQVTM and CDR2 is ANQGSEA. CDR3 length equals 15 residues. Trimming shortened V by 4 bases and J by 2 bases, and 18 bases separated the two germline ends. The CDR3 coding sequence is TGCAGCGTTGCGGGGCTAGGACAGAGGACCTACGAGCAGTACTTC. The encoded protein is CSVAGLGQRTYEQYF.

This clonotype was counted a few times. The CDR3 reads CASSARVSNIQYF. CDR3 DNA: TGTGCCAGCAGTGCCCGGGTCTCGAACATTCAGTACTTC. The rearrangement links TRBV2 to TRBJ2-4, with no clear D. CDR1 is SNHLY, CDR2 FYNNEI, per germline. This CDR3 comprises 13 residues. Trimming cost V 4 bases and J 7 bases, with 11 bases left between them.

The CDR3 sequence is CASSPNSPRVTDTQYF. CDR3 DNA sequence: TGTGCCAGCAGCCCAAACTCACCAAGAGTCACAGATACGCAGTATTTT. The chain employs TRBV9 and TRBJ2-3, with D unresolved. There are 16 residues in the CDR3. Germline lookup yields CDR1 SGDLS and CDR2 YYNGEE. V was pared by 4 bases and J by 2 bases, with 17 bases between.

Concerning this clonotype: At one boundary the junction diverges from the germline segment, which might be a read error. This chain links TRBV28 with TRBJ2-5, with no clear D. Germline V CDR1 and CDR2: MDHEN, SYDVKM. The CDR3 consists of 14 residues. The CDR3: CASSFLGIQEAQYF. The CDR3 DNA is TGTGCCAGCAGTTTTTTAGGTATACAAGAGGCCCAGTACTTC.

Turning to this clonotype: Since the CDR3 does not end with the conserved phenylalanine or tryptophan, this likely comes from a read error. V and J are TRBV28 and TRBJ1-2; D uncertain. V dropped 6 bases and J dropped 8 bases, with 7 bases sitting between them. Germline CDR1 and CDR2: MDHEN and SYDVKM. The CDR3 consists of 10 residues. The CDR3 DNA is TGTGCCAGCAGCTCCGAAGGCTACACCATC. Translation gives CASSSEGYTI.

This clonotype was detected only a few times. The rearrangement links TRBV4-1 to TRBJ2-7; no reliable D call. Trimming removed 0 bases from V and 2 bases from J, with 5 bases in between. The CDR3 length is 13 residues. Germline V gives CDR1 MGHRA, CDR2 YSYEKL. In nucleotides, the CDR3 is TGCGCCAGCAGCCAAGATGCTGCCTACGAGCAGTACTTC. Its translation is CASSQDAAYEQYF.

This clonotype was found a few times. This chain links TRBV6-2 or TRBV6-3 with TRBJ2-3; either TRBD1 or TRBD2 may supply D (6 bases each). Germline loops: CDR1 MNHEY, CDR2 SVGEGT. The CDR3 sequence is 15 residues long. The V gene lost 4 bases and the J gene lost 2 bases, with 13 bases spanning the gap. CDR3 loop: CASSFAGDSTDTQYF. In DNA form, the CDR3 reads TGTGCCAGCAGTTTCGCAGGGGACTCCACAGATACGCAGTATTTT.

The chain recombines TRBV29-1 with TRBJ1-4; no definite D call. Between the trimmed V and J ends, which lost 4 bases and 4 bases, there was a span of 10 bases. The length of the CDR3 is 13 residues. The V gene's germline CDR1 is SQVTM and CDR2 ANQGSEA. The CDR3 nucleotides read TGCAGCGTTGCGACAAGTAGTAATGAAAAACTGTTTTTT. Protein product: CSVATSSNEKLFF.

This clonotype was observed a handful of times. The chain recombines TRBV20-1 with TRBJ1-2; 10 nucleotides match TRBD1. With V trimmed by 6 bases and J by 4 bases, 11 bases remained unmatched. In germline, CDR1 is DFQATT, CDR2 SNEGSKA (reference sequence). The CDR3 extends over 15 amino acids. In DNA, the CDR3 is TGCAGTGCCGAAGAACCGGGACAGGGGCGCTATGGCTACACCTTC. It specifies CSAEEPGQGRYGYTF.

The chain links TRBV18 to TRBJ2-1; D not certain. Trimming took off 3 bases at V and 2 bases at J, with 11 bases between the two ends. The CDR3 totals 15 residues. CDR1 is KGHSH, CDR2 LQKENI, per germline. The DNA of the CDR3 is TGTGCCAGCTCACCTAGCCGACCGCCCTACAATGAGCAGTTCTTC. Encoded protein: CASSPSRPPYNEQFF.

V and J are TRBV20-1 and TRBJ2-1; TRBD2 agrees at 13 bases. J was trimmed by 8 bases and V by 1 base; bases with no gene match: 5. From germline, CDR1 is DFQATT and CDR2 SNEGSKA (reference sequence). The CDR3 is made up of 15 amino acids. The CDR3, as DNA: TGCAGTGCTAGAGTTAGGACTAGCGGGAGCTATGAGCAGTTCTTC. Its protein is CSARVRTSGSYEQFF.

V gene TRBV6-5 combines with J gene TRBJ1-5; possible D gene TRBD1, 5 bases. Trimming removed 2 bases at V and 6 bases at J, with 8 bases between. This CDR3 has 13 amino acids. In germline, CDR1 is MNHEY, CDR2 SVGAGI. CDR3 residues: CASSYERGQPQHF. DNA of the CDR3: TGTGCCAGCAGTTACGAGAGGGGTCAGCCCCAGCATTTT.

This clonotype was recorded a few times. J is TRBJ2-5 and V is TRBV20-1, with TRBD2 identical over 11 bases. The CDR3 spans 15 residues. Trimming at V came to 2 bases and at J to 1 base, leaving 3 bases not matched to a gene. Germline-derived CDR1 and CDR2 are DFQATT and SNEGSKA (reference sequence). The CDR3 bases are TGCAGTGCTAGACGGACTAGCGGGCCCCAAGAGACCCAGTACTTC. Protein: CSARRTSGPQETQYF.

The chain recombines TRBV4-2 with TRBJ2-5, with TRBD2 matching 14 bases. There are 16 residues in the CDR3. Germline V CDR1 and CDR2: LGHNA, YNFKEQ. The V segment lost 3 bases and the J segment 7 bases; nucleotides outside the gene matches: 7. The CDR3 DNA is TGTGCCAGCAGCCAGGCTCTCGGGACTAGCGGGGGGACCCAGTACTTC. It encodes CASSQALGTSGGTQYF.

The CDR3 loop reads CASSPEVGTSGSSDTQYF. The DNA for the CDR3 is TGTGCCAGCAGCCCGGAAGTCGGGACTAGCGGTTCGTCAGATACGCAGTATTTT. This rearrangement joins TRBV11-2 to TRBJ2-3, with 11 bases aligning to TRBD2. V lost 5 bases, J lost 4 bases, and 14 bases stayed unmatched. CDR3 length: 18 amino acids. CDR1 and CDR2 from the germline V gene are SGHAT and FQNNGV.

V and J are TRBV7-9 and TRBJ2-5; maybe TRBD2 (6 bases). Judging by the DNA end, TRBJ2-7 fits better; the J call may be wrong. The CDR3 consists of 14 residues. From germline, CDR1 is SEHNR and CDR2 FQNEAQ (reference sequence). The CDR3 here is CASSSRGGSDEQYF. The CDR3, as DNA: TGTGCCAGCAGTTCAAGAGGAGGGTCTGACGAGCAGTACTTC.